The rows below give T cell receptor beta chains drawn from one sample of a study of CD8+ T cells in alopecia areata. Sequenced by immunoSEQ multiplex PCR; TCRdb stores in-frame clones only, minus some. The data show 100,000 to 150,000 clones, less than 80% seen once. Sequenced material: CD4+ T cells sorted from blood. Receptors were obtained from a human donor in good health. Both conserved end residues are part of each CDR3. D genes are given only for firm matches. Not all rows give a size; the values are once, few, many and, for expanded clones, a class.

V	size	J	D	DNA	CDR3
TRBV20-1	NA	TRBJ2-7	NA	TGCAGTGCTAGAGGGGGTAGCGAGCAGTACTTC	CSARGGSEQYF
TRBV29-1	NA	TRBJ1-5	TRBD1	TGCAGCGGGATTGACAGGGGCAATCAGCCCCAGCATTTT	CSGIDRGNQPQHF
TRBV5-1	NA	TRBJ2-3	TRBD1	TGCGCCAGCGGGTTGGGACAGGGGCAGGCAGATACGCAGTATTTT	CASGLGQGQADTQYF
TRBV6-6	NA	TRBJ2-7	TRBD1	TGTGCCAGCAGATCCGGGACAGGGAGCTACGAGCAGTACTTC	CASRSGTGSYEQYF
TRBV7-9	medium-sized	TRBJ1-1	NA	TGTGCCAGCAGCTTAGAACCAGGGCCGGCTGAAGCTTTCTTT	CASSLEPGPAEAFF
TRBV30	NA	TRBJ2-7	TRBD1	TGTGCCTGGGCCGGGACAGGGGGATTTAGCGAGCAGTACTTC	CAWAGTGGFSEQYF
TRBV15	NA	TRBJ2-1	TRBD2	TGTGCCACCAGCTCCCAGCGGGGGGGCCTCGATGAGCAGTTCTTC	CATSSQRGGLDEQFF
TRBV2	NA	TRBJ2-3	NA	TGTGCCAGCAGTGTCAGGGTCACCACAGATACGCAGTATTTT	CASSVRVTTDTQYF
TRBV5-6	once	TRBJ2-7	NA	TGTGCCAGCAGCTTGTACCGGGGCTCCTACGAGCAGTACTTC	CASSLYRGSYEQYF
TRBV5-1	NA	TRBJ2-3	TRBD1	TGCGCCAGCAGCTTGTGGGGACAGGGTGGGACAGATACGCAGTATTTT	CASSLWGQGGTDTQYF
TRBV19	NA	TRBJ1-2	NA	TGTGCCAGTAGTCTCCCCTACCGAGGCTACACCTTC	CASSLPYRGYTF
TRBV7-2	NA	TRBJ2-5	NA	TGTGCCAGCAGTTTAGGGGGAAGGAACCAAGAGACCCAGTACTTC	CASSLGGRNQETQYF
TRBV29-1	NA	TRBJ1-2	NA	TGCAGCGTTGATGGGCCGAGACAGCTATCCTATGGCTACACCTTC	CSVDGPRQLSYGYTF
TRBV30	NA	TRBJ2-1	NA	TGTGCCTGGAGCCCTCGGGGCTATGAGCAGTTCTTC	CAWSPRGYEQFF
TRBV7-2	few	TRBJ2-5	TRBD1	TGTGCCAGCAGCTTAAGGTTAAACAGGGGGGAGACCCAGTACTTC	CASSLRLNRGETQYF
TRBV4-1	NA	TRBJ2-7	NA	TGCGCCAGCAGCCAGGCCATCGGGCAGGTCCCCTACGAGCAGTACTTC	CASSQAIGQVPYEQYF
TRBV11-2	many	TRBJ2-1	TRBD2	TGTGCCAGCAGTTCGCGAACGGGCGGGGGGGCCAAAAATGAGCAGTTCTTC	CASSSRTGGGAKNEQFF
TRBV11-2	NA	TRBJ2-5	NA	TGTGCCAGCAGCCCCGGCAGGGGTCATGAGACCCAGTACTTC	CASSPGRGHETQYF
TRBV7-8	few	TRBJ1-2	NA	TGTGCCAGCAGCTTCCCTGAGGTTTATGGCTACACCTTC	CASSFPEVYGYTF
TRBV5-1	NA	TRBJ1-1	NA	TGCGCCAGCAGCTTGGGTTGGGGAGTAACTGAAGCTTTCTTT	CASSLGWGVTEAFF
TRBV4-1	NA	TRBJ1-2	NA	TGCGCCAGCAGCCAAGAGGGCGGCTATGGCTACACCTTC	CASSQEGGYGYTF
TRBV7-2	many	TRBJ2-4	TRBD2	TGTGCCAGCAGCTCTGAGCGGGGCTTGTTAAACATTCAGTACTTC	CASSSERGLLNIQYF
TRBV30	few	TRBJ2-4	NA	TGTGCCTGGAGTGGTGCGTCGGTGAACATTCAGTACTTC	CAWSGASVNIQYF
TRBV7-9	NA	TRBJ2-3	NA	TGTGCCAGCACCGCGCGCCGAATTGCTAGCACAGATACGCAGTATTTT	CASTARRIASTDTQYF
TRBV5-6	NA	TRBJ2-1	NA	TGTGCCAGCAGCCAAAACAGATGGACTAATAATGAGCAGTTCTTC	CASSQNRWTNNEQFF
TRBV29-1	NA	TRBJ2-3	TRBD2	TGCAGCGTTGAAGGACTAGCGGGAGGTACGCAGTATTTT	CSVEGLAGGTQYF
TRBV5-1	NA	TRBJ2-1	TRBD2	TGCGCCAGCAGCCTACTAGCGGGGGCGAGCTCCTACAATGAGCAGTTCTTC	CASSLLAGASSYNEQFF
TRBV5-1	NA	TRBJ1-2	NA	TGCGCCAGCAGCTTGCTGGGGCTAGCCAAGGACTATGGCTACACCTTC	CASSLLGLAKDYGYTF
TRBV29-1	NA	TRBJ1-5	NA	TGCAGCGTTTCCCCGGGGGGACGCAATCAGCCCCAGCATTTT	CSVSPGGRNQPQHF
TRBV29-1	NA	TRBJ2-7	TRBD1	TGCAGCGTTCGGGACAGCTACGAGCAGTACTTC	CSVRDSYEQYF
TRBV2	NA	TRBJ1-5	TRBD1	TGTGCCAGCAGGGCCGGGACAGGGTCCCATCAGCCCCAGCATTTT	CASRAGTGSHQPQHF
TRBV30	NA	TRBJ1-1	NA	TGTGCCTGGAGTGTGGGGGGGTATGCTTTCTTT	CAWSVGGYAFF
TRBV11-2	NA	TRBJ2-3	TRBD2	TGTGCCAGCAGCTCGGGGGGTGGGACAGATACGCAGTATTTT	CASSSGGGTDTQYF
TRBV29-1	few	TRBJ2-3	TRBD1	TGCAGCGTTGAAGGCAGGGGGCGAGGAGATACGCAGTATTTT	CSVEGRGRGDTQYF
TRBV5-1	NA	TRBJ1-2	TRBD1	TGCGCCAGCAGCCGCCTGGGACAGAGCTATGGCTACACCTTC	CASSRLGQSYGYTF
TRBV14	NA	TRBJ2-1	NA	TGTGCCAGCAGCCAAGATCGCTGGCGGTTCTTC	CASSQDRWRFF
TRBV4-2	NA	TRBJ2-1	TRBD2	TGTGCCAGCAGCCAAGTAGCGGGGGGGAACAATGAGCAGTTCTTC	CASSQVAGGNNEQFF
TRBV29-1	NA	TRBJ2-3	TRBD2	TGCAGCAAACTAGCGGGGGGGAGCACAGATACGCAGTATTTT	CSKLAGGSTDTQYF
TRBV7-8	few	TRBJ1-2	TRBD1	TGTGCCAGCAGCTTAAAATCCGGGACAGGGGGCCGATACGGCTACACCTTC	CASSLKSGTGGRYGYTF
TRBV5-6	NA	TRBJ2-7	NA	TGTGCCAGCAGCTTGTCTCCCGACGGAACCTACGAGCAGTACTTC	CASSLSPDGTYEQYF
TRBV30	NA	TRBJ1-2	NA	TGTGCCTGGAGAGGACCTCGACAGGCGATCTATGGCTACACCTTC	CAWRGPRQAIYGYTF
TRBV5-1	NA	TRBJ2-7	NA	TGCGCCAGCCGACAGGAGGACGAGCAGTACTTC	CASRQEDEQYF
TRBV6-6	NA	TRBJ2-6	NA	TGTGCCAGCAGTTCTCCTGGGGCCAACGTCCTGACTTTC	CASSSPGANVLTF
TRBV11-2	once	TRBJ2-1	TRBD2	TGTGCCAGCAGCTCAAGCCGGACTAGCACCGTGGATGAGCAGTTCTTC	CASSSSRTSTVDEQFF
TRBV29-1	NA	TRBJ1-1	NA	TGCAGCGTTGAAGTCCGGGATTGGTTGAAGGACACTGAAGCTTTCTTT	CSVEVRDWLKDTEAFF
TRBV19	NA	TRBJ2-1	NA	TGTGCCAGTAGTCCCAGGGACTTACAGCAGTTCTTC	CASSPRDLQQFF
TRBV7-2	NA	TRBJ1-2	NA	TGTGCCAGCAGCTTACAGGGAACTAACTATGGCTACACCTTC	CASSLQGTNYGYTF
TRBV18	NA	TRBJ1-1	NA	TGTGCCAGCTCACCTCAGACTTTTGGAACTGAAGCTTTCTTT	CASSPQTFGTEAFF
TRBV30	NA	TRBJ1-2	TRBD1	TGTGCCTGGAGTAGAGGGGACAGTTTCACCTTC	CAWSRGDSFTF
TRBV29-1	NA	TRBJ1-2	NA	TGCAGCGTTGATTCTGGCTACACCTTC	CSVDSGYTF
TRBV10-3	NA	TRBJ2-7	NA	TGTGCCCATGGGATAGATGTAGGCTACGAGCAGTACTTC	CAHGIDVGYEQYF
TRBV7-6	NA	TRBJ2-5	NA	TGTGCCAGCAGCGGGGGTGGGGAGACCCAGTACTTC	CASSGGGETQYF
TRBV10-2	NA	TRBJ1-1	NA	TGCGCCAGCAGTGATCGAAGTCGGATAAACACTGAAGCTTTCTTT	CASSDRSRINTEAFF
TRBV29-1	NA	TRBJ2-3	TRBD2	TGCAGCGTTGAAAGGACGGGGGGGACAGATACGCAGTATTTT	CSVERTGGTDTQYF
TRBV15	NA	TRBJ1-2	TRBD1	TGTGCCACCAGCAGGGCGACAGGGACTAACTATGGCTACACCTTC	CATSRATGTNYGYTF
TRBV6-5	NA	TRBJ2-5	NA	TGTGCCAGCAGTTACTCAATTTGGCAGCAAGAGACCCAGTACTTC	CASSYSIWQQETQYF